This T cell receptor (beta chain) was documented in a study of blood T cell repertoires in COVID-19. Study in general: Sites in the United States, Italy and Spain provided acute and convalescent COVID-19 samples. In each case, the material was cDNA or gDNA derived from T cells, B-cell-depleted T cells, or PBMCs.

In the original workflow: Cell counts per sample came from amplifying reference gene primers. Produced via immunoSEQ multiplex PCR; TCRdb's table is partial and in-frame only. The DNA was the basis for D and trimming; V, J and clone size are from that table. Of 75,000 or so clones detected, roughly 88% appear once; the ten largest clones hold about 7%. The TCR comes from a man aged 70 or older with acute or convalescent COVID-19. Sequencing used peripheral blood.

CDR3 region: CASSPRDRVPGELFF. CDR3 DNA sequence: TGTGCCAGCTCACCGCGGGACAGGGTCCCCGGGGAGCTGTTTTTT. The rearrangement uses TRBV18 and TRBJ2-2, with 9 nucleotides matching TRBD1. The germline CDR1 and CDR2 sequences are KGHSH and LQKENI. This CDR3 comprises 15 residues. Losses at the gene ends were 3 bases for V and 6 bases for J; bases not matched to a gene: 5.